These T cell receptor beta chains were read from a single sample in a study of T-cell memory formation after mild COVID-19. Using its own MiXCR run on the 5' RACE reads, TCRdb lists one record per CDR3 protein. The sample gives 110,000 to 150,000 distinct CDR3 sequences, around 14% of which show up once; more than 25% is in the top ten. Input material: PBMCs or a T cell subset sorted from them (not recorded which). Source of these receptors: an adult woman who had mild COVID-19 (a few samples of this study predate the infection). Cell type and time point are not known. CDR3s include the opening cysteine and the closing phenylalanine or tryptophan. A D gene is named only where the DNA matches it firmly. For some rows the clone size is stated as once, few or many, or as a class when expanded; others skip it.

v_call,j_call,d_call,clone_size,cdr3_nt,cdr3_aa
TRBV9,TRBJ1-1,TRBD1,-,TGTGCCAGCTCTGCGGGGGACAGTCTAAACACTGAAGCTTTCTTT,CASSAGDSLNTEAFF
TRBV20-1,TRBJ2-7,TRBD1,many,TGCAGTGCTAGAGATTCCCCCGGGACAGGGGGTCGAGAGCAGTACTTC,CSARDSPGTGGREQYF
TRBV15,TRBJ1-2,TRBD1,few,TGTGCCACCAGCAGAGGACAGGGCCCTATCCATGGCTACACCTTC,CATSRGQGPIHGYTF
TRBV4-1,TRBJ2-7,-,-,TGCGCCAGCAGCCAAGTCGGATGGACCTACGAGCAGTACTTC,CASSQVGWTYEQYF
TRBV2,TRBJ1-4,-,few,TGTGCCAGCAGTGGTCCCTTCCAGGGCTCGACTAATGAAAAACTGTTTTTT,CASSGPFQGSTNEKLFF
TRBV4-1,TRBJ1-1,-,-,TGCGCCAGCAGCCAAGATTCCGGGGGGGTGGACACTGAAGCTTTCTTT,CASSQDSGGVDTEAFF
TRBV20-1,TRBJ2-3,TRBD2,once,TGCAGTGCTAGAGATCTCCGGACTAGCGCAGATACGCAGTATTTT,CSARDLRTSADTQYF
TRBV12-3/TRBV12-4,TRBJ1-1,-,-,TGTGCCAGCAGCCCCACGGGGCAGGGAACTGAAGCTTTCTTT,CASSPTGQGTEAFF
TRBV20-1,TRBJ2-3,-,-,TGCAGTGCTAGAGATCCGGTAGCGACAGATACGCAGTATTTT,CSARDPVATDTQYF
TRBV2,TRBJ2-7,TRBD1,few,TGTGCCAGCAGTCTAGACAGGGGGTACCCCTACGAGCAGTACTTC,CASSLDRGYPYEQYF
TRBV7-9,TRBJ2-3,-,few,TGTGCCAGCAGCTTAGTGGAGAATACCAGGGATACGCAGTATTTT,CASSLVENTRDTQYF
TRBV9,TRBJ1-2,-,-,TGTGCCAGCAAAAGCCCGGGGGGCTCGTATGGCTACACCTTC,CASKSPGGSYGYTF
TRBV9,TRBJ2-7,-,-,TGTGCCAGCAGCGTCCAGGGTCTCTCCTACGAGCAGTACTTC,CASSVQGLSYEQYF
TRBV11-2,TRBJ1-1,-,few,TGTGCCAGCAGCTTAGGTGGGGTCACTGAAGCTTTCTTT,CASSLGGVTEAFF
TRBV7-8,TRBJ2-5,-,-,TGTGCCAGCAGCTTAGATAGGAAATCCCAAGAGACCCAGTACTTC,CASSLDRKSQETQYF
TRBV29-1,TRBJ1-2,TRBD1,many,TGCAGCGTTGACCTAAGCCTGACAGGGGACTATGGCTACACCTTC,CSVDLSLTGDYGYTF
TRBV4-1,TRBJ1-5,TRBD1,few,TGCGCCAGCAGCCGCACAGGGGTTAGCAATCAGCCCCAGCATTTT,CASSRTGVSNQPQHF
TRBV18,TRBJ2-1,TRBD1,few,TGTGCCAGCTCACCAGTGCAGGGGGCGCAGGGGAATGAGCAGTTCTTC,CASSPVQGAQGNEQFF
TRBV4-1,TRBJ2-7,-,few,TGCGCCAGCAGCCTCAGGACAGACAGCTACGAGCAGTACTTC,CASSLRTDSYEQYF
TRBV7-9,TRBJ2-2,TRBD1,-,TGTGCCAGCAGCTGGGACAGGGCGAACACCGGGGAGCTGTTTTTT,CASSWDRANTGELFF
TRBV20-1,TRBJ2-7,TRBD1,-,TGCAGTGCTAGAGATAGACAGGGGTACTACGAGCAGTACTTC,CSARDRQGYYEQYF
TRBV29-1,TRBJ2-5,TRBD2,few,TGCAGCGTTGAAGGGTGGACTAGCGGGAGGGCCGGAGAGACCCAGTACTTC,CSVEGWTSGRAGETQYF